This paragraph covers one TCR beta chain sequence. The data are from a study of beta chain features in type 1 diabetes. CDR3 length equals 14 residues. V dropped 5 bases and J dropped 2 bases, with 15 bases sitting between them. CDR1 is SQVTM and CDR2 is ANQGSEA in the germline V gene. Investigators reverse transcribed all isolated RNA, so they sequenced expressed TCRB transcripts. Produced via immunoSEQ multiplex PCR; TCRdb's table is partial and in-frame only. The sample has roughly 290,000 clones; 8% are singletons. This receptor was taken from a woman aged 18-30 years in good health. The sample taken for sequencing was central memory CD4+ T cells from blood. J is TRBJ1-2 and V is TRBV29-1; D is perhaps TRBD1 (5 bases). The CDR3 nucleotides read TGCAGCGTTACCAGTCAAACAGGAAACTATGGCTACACCTTC. As protein: CSVTSQTGNYGYTF.